This is a list of T cell receptor beta chains from one sample in a study of blood T cell repertoires in COVID-19. Sequencing used immunoSEQ multiplex PCR; TCRdb keeps in-frame clones, though not all of them. The sample consists of approximately 300,000 clones, 89% of them appearing once. The sample comprised PBMCs or T cells enriched from blood (not recorded which). The receptors were sampled from a man aged 55 to 70 who had recovered from COVID-19. The conserved cysteine and the conserved F or W are not part of the CDR3 here. The order of the fields is CDR3 length, J gene, V gene, CDR3 protein.

CDR3 length: 15
J gene: TRBJ1-4
V gene: TRBV27
CDR3 protein: ASSLLFSGTGYEKLF

CDR3 length: 16
J gene: TRBJ1-5
V gene: TRBV9
CDR3 protein: ASSVVTRATAGGQPQH

CDR3 length: 12
J gene: TRBJ2-5
V gene: TRBV4-3
CDR3 protein: ASSREDRGETQY

CDR3 length: 13
J gene: TRBJ1-5
V gene: TRBV28
CDR3 protein: ASSQGQGGAQPQH

CDR3 length: 11
J gene: TRBJ1-5
V gene: TRBV28
CDR3 protein: ASSRLDNQPQH

CDR3 length: 13
J gene: TRBJ2-3
V gene: TRBV11-3
CDR3 protein: ASSLGQGDTDTQY

CDR3 length: 14
J gene: TRBJ1-2
V gene: TRBV7-2
CDR3 protein: ASSLGGTGGAYGYT

CDR3 length: 15
J gene: TRBJ2-1
V gene: TRBV11-2
CDR3 protein: ASSRRWSSGSQEEQF

CDR3 length: 15
J gene: TRBJ2-1
V gene: TRBV7-6
CDR3 protein: ASRERGGAASYNEQF

CDR3 length: 13
J gene: TRBJ2-7
V gene: TRBV3-1/TRBV3-2
CDR3 protein: ASSLLATSSYEQY

CDR3 length: 13
J gene: TRBJ2-5
V gene: TRBV3-1/TRBV3-2
CDR3 protein: ASRPPSGRGETQY

CDR3 length: 13
J gene: TRBJ2-7
V gene: TRBV11-2
CDR3 protein: ASRMLLGITYEQY

CDR3 length: 17
J gene: TRBJ2-3
V gene: TRBV23-1
CDR3 protein: ASSQSWAQGLADTDTQY

CDR3 length: 11
J gene: TRBJ1-5
V gene: TRBV5-1
CDR3 protein: ASRLQGDQPQH

CDR3 length: 14
J gene: TRBJ2-1
V gene: TRBV4-1
CDR3 protein: ASSQDGSGAWDEQF

CDR3 length: 12
J gene: TRBJ1-3
V gene: TRBV5-1
CDR3 protein: ASSPTGSGNTIY

CDR3 length: 11
J gene: TRBJ1-5
V gene: TRBV29-1
CDR3 protein: SVVGTENQPQH

CDR3 length: 14
J gene: TRBJ1-2
V gene: TRBV5-1
CDR3 protein: ASSLEVAGIDYGYT

CDR3 length: 13
J gene: TRBJ2-7
V gene: TRBV27
CDR3 protein: ASRQLGQGAEEQY

CDR3 length: 15
J gene: TRBJ2-1
V gene: TRBV15
CDR3 protein: ATSTYTAAGGRNEQF

CDR3 length: 12
J gene: TRBJ2-2
V gene: TRBV5-4
CDR3 protein: ASSLGVATGELF

CDR3 length: 12
J gene: TRBJ1-1
V gene: TRBV6-5
CDR3 protein: ASTPREWNTEAF

CDR3 length: 12
J gene: TRBJ1-1
V gene: TRBV5-1
CDR3 protein: ASSLDRMNTEAF

CDR3 length: 12
J gene: TRBJ1-6
V gene: TRBV24-1
CDR3 protein: ATSGTGFNSPLH

CDR3 length: 13
J gene: TRBJ1-5
V gene: TRBV28
CDR3 protein: ASSRPRGYNQPQH

CDR3 length: 15
J gene: TRBJ2-1
V gene: TRBV3-1/TRBV3-2
CDR3 protein: ASSPRLAGGYYNEQF

CDR3 length: 11
J gene: TRBJ1-6
V gene: TRBV2
CDR3 protein: ASIGGYNSPLH

CDR3 length: 12
J gene: TRBJ1-5
V gene: TRBV28
CDR3 protein: ASQAGSSNQPQH

CDR3 length: 12
J gene: TRBJ2-5
V gene: TRBV6-5
CDR3 protein: ASTKSGRMETQY

CDR3 length: 12
J gene: TRBJ2-3
V gene: TRBV28
CDR3 protein: ASSTYPGLNTQY